The clone carrying this T cell receptor beta chain was recorded many times. RNA transcripts provided the source from which TCR beta CDR3 regions were amplified. HTBI primers were the set used in a first-round RT-PCR of the TCR CDR3. TCRdb reanalysed the multiplex PCR reads using MiXCR and keeps one entry per CDR3 protein. The sample has some 740,000 distinct CDR3 sequences; around 15% are singletons. Germline V lookup: CDR1 MNHNS, CDR2 SASEGT. Trimming cost V 0 bases and J 7 bases, with 21 bases left between them. The CDR3 has 18 residues. This sample was included in a study of T cells in Graves' hyperthyroidism and ophthalmopathy.

This sequence was found in a woman aged 18-30 years with Graves' hyperthyroidism. The chain recombines TRBV6-1 with TRBJ1-4; D is perhaps TRBD1 (6 bases). Source material: blood. CDR3 DNA sequence: TGTGCCAGCAGTGAAGCTCCTCTAAATACAGGGACGCGTGAAAAACTGTTTTTT. Encoded protein: CASSEAPLNTGTREKLFF.